This T cell receptor (beta chain) was identified in a study of blood T cell repertoires in COVID-19. Overall study context: Samples representing acute and convalescent COVID-19 were sourced from the United States, Italy and Spain. T cells, B-cell-depleted T cells, or PBMCs supplied cDNA or gDNA.

The V gene's germline CDR1 is SGHNT and CDR2 YYREEE (reference sequence). The CDR3 contains 12 residues. V was cut by 2 bases and J by 3 bases, with 3 bases left in between. As processed by the authors: Amplification of reference gene primers was used by the study to estimate nucleated cell counts. TCRdb keeps only in-frame clones here, not all; method: immunoSEQ multiplex PCR. The V and J calls and clone size were taken over from that table, and D and trimming were inferred from the DNA. Here the sample spans fewer than 300,000 clones, nearly 90% being singletons. On this clone: It is likely a read error: a sequence one base away is far more abundant.

The rearrangement joins TRBV5-4 to TRBJ1-3; no reliable D call. The sequenced sample consisted of peripheral blood. The sequence was obtained from a man younger than 30 with active or convalescent COVID-19. The CDR3 spells CASSFHGNTIYF. CDR3 bases: TGTGCCAGCAGCTTTCATGGAAACACCATATATTTT.